This T cell receptor beta chain is from a study of T and B cells in COVID-19 patients. This clonotype turned up a few times. Its antigen is undetermined. TRB rearrangements were amplified by multiplex PCR with BIOMED2 TRB-A/B primers. TCRdb called the multiplex PCR reads again in MiXCR, with one record for every CDR3 protein. Of 20,000 to 25,000 distinct CDR3 sequences listed, 30% are singletons. TRB was amplified from about 250-500 ng of blood genomic DNA. Study-level points and caveats: No sequencing was yet done of CD4+, regulatory or CD8+ subsets, or of SARS-CoV-2-responsive or tetramer+ sorted cells. Symptomatic-phase blood samples from mildly ill patients and early samples from severe cases were scarce.

V trimming: 0 bases; J trimming: 6 bases; junction bases outside the gene matches: 4. The CDR3 is 16 amino acids. The V call is TRBV12-3 or TRBV12-4, the J call TRBJ1-6; the match to TRBD1 covers 8 bases. The clonotype comes from a human donor who had recovered from COVID-19. The source material was blood. CDR3 residues: CASSLAGDRINSPLHF. CDR3 DNA sequence: TGTGCCAGCAGTTTAGCCGGGGACAGGATTAATTCACCCCTCCACTTT.